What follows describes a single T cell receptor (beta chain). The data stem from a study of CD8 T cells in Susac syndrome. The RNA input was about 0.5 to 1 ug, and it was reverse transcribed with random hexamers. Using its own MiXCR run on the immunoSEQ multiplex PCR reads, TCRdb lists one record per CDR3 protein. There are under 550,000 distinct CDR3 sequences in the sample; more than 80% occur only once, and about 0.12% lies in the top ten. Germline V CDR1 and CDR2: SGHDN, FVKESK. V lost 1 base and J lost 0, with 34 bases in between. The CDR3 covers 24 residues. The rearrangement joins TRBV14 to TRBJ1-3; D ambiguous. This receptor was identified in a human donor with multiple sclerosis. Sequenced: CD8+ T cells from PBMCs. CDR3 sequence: CASSQVDLPPFFLPWISSGNTIYF. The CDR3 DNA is TGTGCCAGCAGCCAAGTGGACCTACCGCCGTTTTTCTTGCCCTGGATCAGCTCTGGAAACACCATATATTTT.